The 2 T cell receptor beta chains reported below all come from one sample, sequenced in a study of blood T cell repertoires in COVID-19. Only in-frame clones appear in the TCRdb table, and some are missing; sequencing was by immunoSEQ multiplex PCR. The repertoire consists of approximately 470,000 clones, with about 90% occurring once and the leading ten covering roughly 0.7%. Sequencing was done on a sample of PBMCs or T cells enriched from blood (not recorded which). The receptors originated from a woman aged 18-29 years who had recovered from COVID-19.

The chain uses TRBV18 and TRBJ2-7; 9 nucleotides line up with TRBD2. Germline lookup yields CDR1 KGHSH and CDR2 LQKENI. This CDR3 comprises 16 residues. V lost 0 bases, J lost 7 bases, and 10 bases stayed unmatched. The CDR3 sequence: CASSPPSSGNPREQYF. The CDR3 DNA reads TGTGCCAGCTCACCACCGTCTAGCGGGAACCCTAGGGAGCAGTACTTC.

This clone was seen a handful of times. The genes are TRBV28 and TRBJ2-1; D is undetermined. There are 14 residues in the CDR3. Germline V gene lookup returns CDR1 MDHEN and CDR2 SYDVKM. V lost 7 bases to trimming and J lost 0 bases, with 10 bases between them. The CDR3 loop is CASKYLSSYNEQFF. The CDR3 DNA follows: TGTGCCAGCAAGTATCTGAGCTCCTACAATGAGCAGTTCTTC.